This T cell receptor (beta chain) was documented in a study of cytomegalovirus exposure and HLA in healthy donors. Regarding this clone: Its antigen remains unidentified. The same CDR3 also results from other DNA sequences found in this sample.

The V gene lost 7 bases and the J gene lost 2 bases, with 12 bases spanning the gap. Looked up from germline, CDR1 is SGHVS and CDR2 is FQNEAQ. CDR3 length: 13 amino acids. Study observations and caveats: A later analysis, which compared TCR beta chains of equal frequency, found the HLA-associated ones more clonally expanded.

With 60 Vbeta and 13 Jbeta primers, the PCR was carried out. Clones were read by immunoSEQ multiplex PCR, and TCRdb kept only the in-frame ones, dropping some. The repertoire has around 130,000 clones, just over 70% of them found once; the top ten carry under 2%. The TCR comes from a woman in her thirties in good health and CMV-seronegative. The chain joins TRBV7-8 to TRBJ2-7, with D perhaps matching TRBD1 (5 bases). Sequencing was done on a sample of PBMCs. CDR3 nucleotides: TGTGCCAGCAAGTTGGGGCAGGCCTACGAGCAGTACTTC. Its protein is CASKLGQAYEQYF.